This paragraph reports one T cell receptor beta chain. Participant age was roughly 18 to 95 years, and participants resided in roughly 25 US areas. The record originates from a study of blood T cell repertoires in COVID-19. Study-wide background: Recovered status applied to Cohort 3 donors who had two consecutive negative PCRs. It also applied to those with clearance or with symptom resolution. PBMCs, B-cell-depleted T cells, or T cells provided the cDNA or gDNA that made up the material.

This CDR3 has 14 amino acids. Germline lookup yields CDR1 LNHDA and CDR2 SQIVND (reference sequence). The V gene lost 7 bases and the J gene lost 1 base, with 12 bases spanning the gap. Profiled with immunoSEQ multiplex PCR; TCRdb holds only in-frame clones, not every one. Of approximately 360,000 clones in the sample, over 75% were seen once. The chain is built from TRBV19 and TRBJ2-3; TRBD2 is a possible D gene (5 bases). This TCR was recovered from a man between 40 and 49 years old in a cohort exposed to, infected with or recovered from COVID-19 (not recorded which). The sequenced material came from PBMCs or T cells enriched from blood (not recorded which). CDR3 in DNA: TGTGCCAGTACCCCGGGATTGGGCACAGATACGCAGTATTTT. Its translation is CASTPGLGTDTQYF. The full variable domain, its missing parts supplied by reference TRBV19 and TRBJ2-3, is DGGITQSPKYLFRKEGQNVTLSCEQNLNHDAMYWYRQDPGQGLRLIYYSQIVNDFQKGDIAEGYSVSREKKESFPLTVTSAQKNPTAFYLCASTPGLGTDTQYFGPGTRLTVL.